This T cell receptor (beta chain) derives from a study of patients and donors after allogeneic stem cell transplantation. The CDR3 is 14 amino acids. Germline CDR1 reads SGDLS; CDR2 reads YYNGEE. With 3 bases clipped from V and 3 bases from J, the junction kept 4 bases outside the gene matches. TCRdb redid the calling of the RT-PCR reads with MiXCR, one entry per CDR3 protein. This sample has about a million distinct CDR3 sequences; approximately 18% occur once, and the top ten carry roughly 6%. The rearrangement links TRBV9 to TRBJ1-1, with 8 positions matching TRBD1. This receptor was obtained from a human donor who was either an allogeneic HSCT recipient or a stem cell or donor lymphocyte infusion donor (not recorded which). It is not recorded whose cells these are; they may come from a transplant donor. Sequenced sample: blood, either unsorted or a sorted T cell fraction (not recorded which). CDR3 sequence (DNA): TGTGCCAGCAGCGGCGGACAGGGATACACTGAAGCTTTCTTT. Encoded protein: CASSGGQGYTEAFF.